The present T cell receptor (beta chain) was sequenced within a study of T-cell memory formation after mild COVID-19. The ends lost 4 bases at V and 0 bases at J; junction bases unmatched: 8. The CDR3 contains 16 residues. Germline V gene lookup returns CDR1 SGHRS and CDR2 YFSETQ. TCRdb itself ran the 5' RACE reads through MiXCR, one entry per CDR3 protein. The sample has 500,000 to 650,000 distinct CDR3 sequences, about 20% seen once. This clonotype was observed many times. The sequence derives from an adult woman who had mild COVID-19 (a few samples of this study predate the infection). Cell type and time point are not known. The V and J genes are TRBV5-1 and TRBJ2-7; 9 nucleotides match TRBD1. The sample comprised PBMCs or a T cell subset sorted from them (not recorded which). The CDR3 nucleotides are TGCGCCAGCAGCACGGGACAGGGCCGACCCTCCTACGAGCAGTACTTC. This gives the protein CASSTGQGRPSYEQYF.